This T cell receptor beta chain was identified in a study of a mutant IDH1 vaccine in newly diagnosed glioma. Study-level information: Every participant had undergone radiotherapy, temozolomide, or both before, and most underwent both. Visits designated V12 and V13 were conducted at weeks 35 and 47, respectively.

Measured with immunoSEQ multiplex PCR; TCRdb has only the in-frame clones, and not every one. The profile shows tens of thousands of clones, 81% of them singletons. The time point was: week 35, safety follow-up. Every vaccination contained 300 ug of the mutant IDH1 20-mer peptide and was paired with topical imiquimod. As for this clone: Its antigen is currently unknown.

Per the germline V gene, CDR1 is MNHEY and CDR2 is SVGAGI. The CDR3 is 14 amino acids. V was pared by 2 bases and J by 10 bases, with 12 bases between. This clonotype originated in a woman aged 40 to 50 with glioma. Some clones in this sample may be carry-over from other donors' samples. This chain links TRBV6-5 with TRBJ1-6; D is unclear. The specimen comprised PBMCs, sampled from a glioma patient whose treatment included an IDH1 peptide vaccine. CDR3 region: CASSYDWRGSPLHF. DNA for the CDR3: TGTGCCAGCAGTTACGATTGGAGAGGATCACCCCTCCACTTT.